The 20 T cell receptor beta chains presented below share a single source sample, sequenced in a study of vaccination and CD4 T cells after COVID-19 (dated by TCRdb to about 2022). In the paper's terms, the treatment or condition label means: approximately 10-day PBMC culture with coronavirus spike peptide pools or control peptides (ViraFEST assay). These TCRs are of unknown antigen specificity. The library was generated by PCR. TCRdb shows the sequencer as Illumina iSeq 100. DNA from cultured CD4+ T cells underwent TCR sequencing with the Oncomine TCR Beta short-read assay at the Johns Hopkins FTIC core. TCRdb trimmed the raw reads at Q25, called clones with MiXCR and kept productive beta chains. Each entry merges the rows of one CDR3 protein and shows their most common DNA and genes. The sample table shows under 25,000 distinct CDR3 sequences, and roughly 71% are seen once. About 7.1% of the sample comes from the top ten.

Sequenced: CD4+ T cells from blood, cultured in vitro. These receptors originate from a human donor who had recovered from COVID-19.

This clonotype has only one observation. The V call is TRBV20-1, the J call TRBJ1-2; D not resolved. The germline V gene has CDR1 DFQATT and CDR2 SNEGSKA (reference sequence). The V gene lost 3 bases and the J gene lost 7 bases, with 18 bases spanning the gap. CDR3 size: 14 residues. The CDR3 loop reads CSASLSGGVFGYTF. CDR3 DNA: TGCAGTGCTAGTCTCTCCGGAGGAGTATTTGGCTACACCTTC.

V is TRBV21-1 and J is TRBJ2-3; TRBD1 is the table's D call, not checked against the DNA. TRBV21-1 is labeled a pseudogene. The CDR3 sequence is 14 residues long. Here the CDR3 DNA reads TGTGCCAGCAGCAAAGGTAGAGGGGGCGTTAAGCAGTATTTT. Translation gives CASSKGRGGVKQYF.

V and J are TRBV6-1 and TRBJ1-1; TRBD1 might be the D (5 bases). The CDR3 sequence is 14 residues long. Germline-derived CDR1 and CDR2 are MNHNS and SASEGT. V lost 7 bases, J lost 5 bases, and 17 bases lay in between. The CDR3 loop reads CASTFTGGVTEAFF. The CDR3 DNA sequence: TGTGCCAGCACGTTTACGGGGGGAGTGACTGAAGCTTTCTTT.

The genes are TRBV27 and TRBJ1-2; 8 positions match TRBD1. Losses at the gene ends were 4 bases for V and 5 bases for J; bases not matched to a gene: 6. The CDR3 is 14 amino acids. Germline values: CDR1 MNHEY, CDR2 SMNVEV (reference sequence). The CDR3 loop reads CASSSTGGGYGYTF. CDR3 coding DNA: TGTGCCAGCAGTTCCACAGGGGGTGGTTATGGCTACACCTTC.

The genes are TRBV20-1 and TRBJ1-2; D is unclear. V was trimmed by 3 bases and J by 5 bases, leaving 7 bases between them. The CDR3 is 11 residues long. Germline V gene lookup returns CDR1 DFQATT and CDR2 SNEGSKA (reference sequence). The chain's CDR3 is CSASYRYGYTF. The CDR3 DNA follows: TGCAGTGCTAGTTACAGATATGGCTACACCTTC.

The chain couples TRBV20-1 to TRBJ2-2; 9 bases map to TRBD1. The CDR3 has 15 amino acids. CDR1 is DFQATT, CDR2 SNEGSKA, per germline (reference sequence). V shed 3 bases and J 3 bases; nucleotides not matched to a gene: 5. CDR3 in DNA: TGCAGTGCTAGGGACAGGGGCCCTCACACCGGGGAGCTGTTTTTT. Encoded protein: CSARDRGPHTGELFF.

This chain connects TRBV28 to TRBJ2-7, with D perhaps TRBD1 or TRBD2 (5 bases each). This CDR3 spans 12 amino acids. Germline V gives CDR1 MDHEN, CDR2 SYDVKM. Trimming removed 5 bases at V and 7 bases at J, with 12 bases between. The CDR3 DNA reads TGTGCCAGCAGTCCCCATGGGGGTGAGCAGTACTTC. Its protein product is CASSPHGGEQYF.

The chain combines TRBV28 with TRBJ1-2; D perhaps matches TRBD1 (6 bases). Germline CDR1 MDHEN, CDR2 SYDVKM. V gave up 3 bases and J gave up 4 bases, with 9 bases separating them. This CDR3 comprises 13 residues. The DNA of the CDR3 is TGTGCCAGCAGTTTCCCAGGGGTCTATGGCTACACCTTC. It specifies CASSFPGVYGYTF.

This clonotype was seen a few times. V and J are TRBV19 and TRBJ1-5; the D gene is possibly TRBD1 (6 bases). Germline CDR1 and CDR2: LNHDA and SQIVND (reference sequence). The ends were cut back, 7 bases at V and 6 bases at J, with 10 bases in the middle. The CDR3 is made up of 12 amino acids. CDR3 coding DNA: TGTGCCAGTACAGGGGTGGCTCAGCCCCAGCATTTT. Translating gives CASTGVAQPQHF.

The chain carries TRBV20-1 and TRBJ2-2, with D perhaps TRBD1 or TRBD2 (5 bases each). The length of the CDR3 is 13 residues. The ends were cut back, 0 bases at V and 9 bases at J, with 11 bases in the middle. Germline CDR1 and CDR2: DFQATT and SNEGSKA (reference sequence). CDR3 sequence reads: CSARDPGTRELFF. Written as DNA, the CDR3 is TGCAGTGCTAGAGATCCCGGGACCCGGGAGCTGTTTTTT.

The rearrangement uses TRBV6-1 and TRBJ1-1; 7 bases are a match to TRBD1. CDR1 and CDR2 (germline): MNHNS, SASEGT. The CDR3 is 14 amino acids. V lost 7 bases to trimming and J lost 0 bases; unmatched junction nucleotides: 5. For the CDR3, the DNA is TGTGCCAGCACGCAAGGGGGCTTGAACACTGAAGCTTTCTTT. Amino acids: CASTQGGLNTEAFF.

This clonotype was recorded only once. V gene TRBV7-9 combines with J gene TRBJ2-3, with 10 nucleotides matching TRBD2. Germline values: CDR1 SEHNR, CDR2 FQNEAQ (reference sequence). This CDR3 spans 18 amino acids. The trim removed 5 bases at V and 6 bases at J, leaving 17 bases unmatched. This CDR3 reads CASSERIGLAEARDTQYF. CDR3 in DNA: TGTGCCAGCAGCGAAAGGATAGGACTAGCGGAGGCGAGGGATACGCAGTATTTT.

The gene calls are TRBV29-1 and TRBJ1-2; D remains unclear. The CDR3 covers 11 residues. Trimming left V 7 bases short and J 7 bases short, with 13 bases between. Per the germline V gene, CDR1 is SQVTM and CDR2 is ANQGSEA. CDR3: CSAREGSGYTF. The CDR3 nucleotides are TGCAGCGCGAGGGAGGGCTCTGGCTACACCTTC.

The rearrangement links TRBV12-3 or TRBV12-4 to TRBJ1-6, with a tentative D call TRBD1 (6 bases). The V gene lost 5 bases and the J gene lost 8 bases, with 13 bases spanning the gap. The CDR3 spans 14 residues. CDR3 region: CASSPGTIDSPLHF. Written as DNA, the CDR3 is TGTGCCAGCAGTCCCGGGACAATTGATTCACCCCTCCACTTT.

CDR3 DNA sequence: TGCAGCGTCATAAGTTGGACTGCTGAGACCCAGTACTTC. Its protein is CSVISWTAETQYF. The genes are TRBV29-1 and TRBJ2-5; TRBD2 might be the D (5 bases). In germline, CDR1 is SQVTM, CDR2 ANQGSEA. Trimming cost V 6 bases and J 5 bases, with 16 bases left between them. The CDR3 consists of 13 residues.

J is TRBJ2-1 and V is TRBV19; 10 bases map to TRBD2. Germline lookup yields CDR1 LNHDA and CDR2 SQIVND (reference sequence). Trimming removed 6 bases from V and 8 bases from J; junction bases left unmatched: 10. The CDR3 extends over 15 amino acids. This CDR3 is CASRSSGRGIDEQFF. DNA for the CDR3: TGTGCCAGTAGATCCAGCGGGAGGGGGATTGATGAGCAGTTCTTC.

The rearrangement uses TRBV27 and TRBJ2-3; 7 bases match TRBD2. V shed 3 bases, J shed 13 bases, and the junction held 13 bases outside the gene matches. CDR3 length: 14 residues. The germline gives CDR1 MNHEY, CDR2 SMNVEV (reference sequence). This chain's CDR3 is CASSLFEGGSLKYF. CDR3 bases: TGTGCCAGCAGTTTGTTCGAAGGCGGGAGTCTTAAGTATTTT.

A few counts support this clonotype. The rearrangement links TRBV15 to TRBJ2-5, with a tentative D call TRBD2 (6 bases). The CDR3 is made up of 14 amino acids. Germline-derived CDR1 and CDR2 are LNHNV and YYDKDF (reference sequence). Trimming stripped 2 bases from V and 2 bases from J, with 9 bases between. The CDR3 bases are TGTGCCACCAGCAGACAGGGACTTCAAGAGACCCAGTACTTC. Translating gives CATSRQGLQETQYF.

This chain connects TRBV7-2 to TRBJ2-2, with 9 bases fitting TRBD2. The CDR3 extends over 17 amino acids. Germline CDR1 SGHTA, CDR2 FQGNSA. J was trimmed by 1 base and V by 2 bases; bases with no gene match: 5. CDR3 loop: CASSLLAGGMNTGELFF. Written as DNA, the CDR3 is TGTGCCAGCAGCTTATTGGCGGGAGGGATGAACACCGGGGAGCTGTTTTTT.

The chain combines TRBV19 with TRBJ2-1; 14 bases align to TRBD2. From germline, CDR1 is LNHDA and CDR2 SQIVND (reference sequence). V was clipped by 7 bases and J by 10 bases; unmatched bases: 6. The CDR3 consists of 14 residues. The DNA of the CDR3 is TGTGCCAGTAAGGGACTAGCGGGAGTAGGGGAGCAGTTCTTC. It specifies CASKGLAGVGEQFF.